One sample yielded the 21 T cell receptor beta chains listed below, sequenced in a study of T cell responses to AZD1222 COVID-19 vaccine. Produced via immunoSEQ multiplex PCR; TCRdb's table is partial and in-frame only. Among more than 100,000 clones listed, about 85% were seen once. The source was peripheral blood, collected 28 days after the second AZD1222 dose. The receptor set was obtained from an adult who received the AZD1222 COVID-19 vaccine.

The V and J genes are TRBV9 and TRBJ2-1, with D possibly being TRBD2 (5 bases). Between the trimmed V and J ends, which lost 1 base and 10 bases, there was a span of 15 bases. The CDR3 is 14 amino acids. Germline V gene data show CDR1 as SGDLS and CDR2 as YYNGEE. The CDR3 is CASSVSGSRREQFF. The CDR3 DNA is TGTGCCAGCAGCGTATCGGGGAGCAGGAGGGAGCAGTTCTTC.

This clone has just one count. This CDR3 is also generated by other DNA sequences in the sample. This chain joins TRBV4-3 and TRBJ1-2, with unresolved D. CDR1 is LGHNA and CDR2 is YSLEER in the germline V gene. CDR3 length: 13 amino acids. V lost 0 bases and J 5 bases, leaving 7 bases between the germline ends. CDR3 sequence (DNA): TGCGCCAGCAGCCAAGATCGGCGATATGGCTACACCTTC. This translates into CASSQDRRYGYTF.

V is TRBV7-2 and J is TRBJ1-1, with D perhaps TRBD1 (6 bases). The germline gives CDR1 SGHTA, CDR2 FQGNSA. This CDR3 is 16 amino acids long. The V and J ends lost 5 bases and 6 bases respectively, with 22 bases between them. CDR3 nucleotide sequence: TGTGCCAGCAGCCGTAGGGGGGTGGGTTCCGGTGCTGAAGCTTTCTTT. Amino acid sequence: CASSRRGVGSGAEAFF.

The chain carries TRBV5-1 and TRBJ1-1; D call uncertain. The germline CDR1 and CDR2 sequences are SGHRS and YFSETQ. Trimming removed 4 bases from V and 4 bases from J, with 11 bases in between. The CDR3 has 13 amino acids. The DNA for the CDR3 is TGCGCCAGCAGCCGCTTCACGGGCACTGAAGCTTTCTTT. It translates to CASSRFTGTEAFF.

The chain carries TRBV19 and TRBJ1-2, with TRBD1 identical over 7 bases. Losses at the gene ends were 6 bases for V and 2 bases for J; bases not matched to a gene: 3. This CDR3 spans 13 amino acids. Germline-derived CDR1 and CDR2 are LNHDA and SQIVND (reference sequence). The CDR3 sequence is CASSPRGNYGYTF. The CDR3 DNA sequence: TGTGCCAGTAGCCCCAGGGGGAACTATGGCTACACCTTC.

The gene calls are TRBV7-2 and TRBJ2-1, with 10 bases fitting TRBD1. The CDR3 contains 16 residues. V was pared by 5 bases and J by 9 bases, with 13 bases of the junction left unmatched. Germline CDR1 and CDR2: SGHTA and FQGNSA. The DNA of the CDR3 is TGTGCCAGCAGCCCGGCGGTGGGACAGGGGTCCGTTGAGCAGTTCTTC. This encodes CASSPAVGQGSVEQFF.

The chain couples TRBV5-1 to TRBJ2-2; D possibly corresponds to TRBD1 (6 bases). Trimming left V 4 bases short and J 3 bases short, with 7 bases between. The CDR3 contains 13 residues. Germline V CDR1 and CDR2: SGHRS, YFSETQ. In nucleotides, the CDR3 is TGCGCCAGCAGCGAGGGGGACACCGGGGAGCTGTTTTTT. Its translation: CASSEGDTGELFF.

The chain carries TRBV7-2 and TRBJ1-1; 9 nucleotides match TRBD1. Germline V CDR1 and CDR2: SGHTA, FQGNSA. This CDR3 has 15 amino acids. Unmatched junction bases numbered 7, after V lost 5 bases and J lost 3 bases. Written as DNA, the CDR3 is TGTGCCAGCAGCCGCACCCGGACAGGGGACACTGAAGCTTTCTTT. It encodes CASSRTRTGDTEAFF.

This chain connects TRBV2 to TRBJ1-2; the D is unclear. Germline V gives CDR1 SNHLY, CDR2 FYNNEI. V lost 4 bases and J lost 4, with 7 bases in between. The CDR3 length is 12 residues. CDR3 region: CASSVYPYGYTF. In nucleotides, the CDR3 is TGTGCCAGCAGTGTCTACCCCTATGGCTACACCTTC.

The chain recombines TRBV4-2 with TRBJ1-4, with a possible D match to TRBD1 (5 bases). Deletions cut 2 bases from V and 8 bases from J, with 12 bases between. The length of the CDR3 is 14 residues. The germline V gene encodes CDR1 LGHNA and CDR2 YNFKEQ. The CDR3, as DNA: TGTGCCAGCAGCCAAAACCCCCACAGGGAAAAACTGTTTTTT. Encoded protein: CASSQNPHREKLFF.

The genes are TRBV18 and TRBJ1-1; a possible D gene is TRBD1 (5 bases). CDR1 and CDR2 (germline): KGHSH, LQKENI. Trimming took off 0 bases at V and 0 bases at J, with 8 bases between the two ends. The CDR3 contains 15 residues. CDR3 coding DNA: TGTGCCAGCTCACCACCGAACAGGATGAACACTGAAGCTTTCTTT. It is translated as CASSPPNRMNTEAFF.

J is TRBJ2-1 and V is TRBV7-2, with TRBD2 matching 10 bases. The germline V gene has CDR1 SGHTA and CDR2 FQGNSA. V lost 7 bases to trimming and J lost 4 bases; unmatched junction nucleotides: 13. The CDR3 length is 17 residues. CDR3: CASMRASGGLGYNEQFF. CDR3 nucleotides: TGTGCCAGCATGCGGGCTAGCGGGGGCCTCGGGTACAATGAGCAGTTCTTC.

The V gene is TRBV11-3, the J gene TRBJ2-7, with 7 bases fitting TRBD2. The CDR3 runs to 15 residues. The V gene's germline CDR1 is SGHNT and CDR2 YENEEA. V lost 0 bases and J lost 1; bases outside the gene matches: 3. The CDR3 DNA reads as TGTGCCAGCAGCTTAGATAGCGGGCCATCCTACGAGCAGTACTTC. It yields the protein CASSLDSGPSYEQYF.

J is TRBJ1-5 and V is TRBV16; TRBD1 aligns across 8 bases. The germline CDR1 and CDR2 sequences are KGHSY and FQNENV. V was clipped by 4 bases and J by 5 bases; unmatched bases: 4. The CDR3 runs 14 residues. The CDR3 DNA sequence: TGTGCCAGCAGCCTAACAGGGGGGGATCAGCCCCAGCATTTT. It is translated as CASSLTGGDQPQHF.

The genes are TRBV21-1 and TRBJ2-1; TRBD2 reflects the table's D call only, with no check against the DNA. TRBV21-1 has pseudogene status. This CDR3 has 12 amino acids. The CDR3 loop is CASSNVLVEQFF. The CDR3 region has the DNA TGTGCCAGCAGCAACGTTTTAGTGGAGCAGTTCTTC.

V is TRBV29-1 and J is TRBJ2-1; TRBD2 agrees at 9 bases. Per the germline V gene, CDR1 is SQVTM and CDR2 is ANQGSEA. The ends lost 3 bases at V and 5 bases at J; junction bases unmatched: 8. The CDR3 contains 15 residues. CDR3: CSVELASGADNEQFF. The CDR3 DNA sequence: TGCAGCGTTGAGTTAGCTAGCGGGGCAGACAATGAGCAGTTCTTC.

This clone was seen a few times. V usage is TRBV2 and J usage is TRBJ2-1; 10 nucleotides match TRBD1. The CDR3 totals 14 residues. V dropped 6 bases and J dropped 5; count of bases not matched to a gene: 4. Germline-derived CDR1 and CDR2 are SNHLY and FYNNEI. This CDR3 reads CASSRDRGNNEQFF. CDR3 nucleotide sequence: TGTGCCAGCAGCCGGGACAGGGGTAACAATGAGCAGTTCTTC.

The rearrangement uses TRBV4-3 and TRBJ1-1, with 7 bases identical to TRBD1. CDR1 is LGHNA and CDR2 is YSLEER in the germline V gene. After removal of 0 bases from V and 2 bases from J, the junction contained 18 bases not matched to a gene. The CDR3 totals 20 residues. CDR3 in amino acids: CASSQDLPGQRTILNTEAFF. The CDR3 nucleotides are TGCGCCAGCAGCCAAGATCTTCCGGGACAGAGGACCATTTTAAACACTGAAGCTTTCTTT.

This clone was seen more than once but under ten times. V usage is TRBV5-1 and J usage is TRBJ1-2, with 7 bases that match TRBD1. This CDR3 has 16 residues. Germline CDR1 and CDR2: SGHRS and YFSETQ. Trimming removed 0 bases from V and 4 bases from J; junction bases left unmatched: 9. The CDR3 region is CASSLGGDRTVYGYTF. In nucleotides, the CDR3 is TGCGCCAGCAGCTTGGGAGGGGACAGAACAGTCTATGGCTACACCTTC.

J is TRBJ2-7 and V is TRBV10-3; tentatively, D is TRBD1 (6 bases). The germline V and J ends were trimmed by 6 bases and 5 bases, with 17 bases remaining between them. The germline gives CDR1 ENHRY, CDR2 SYGVKD. The CDR3 is 14 residues long. DNA for the CDR3: TGTGCCATCAGAGGGCAGGGGTCACCCCACGAGCAGTACTTC. This translates into CAIRGQGSPHEQYF.

The chain is built from TRBV15 and TRBJ1-4; possibly TRBD1 for D (5 bases). The CDR3 is 16 residues long. CDR1 and CDR2 (germline): LNHNV, YYDKDF (reference sequence). Trimming took off 0 bases at V and 3 bases at J, with 11 bases between the two ends. CDR3: CATSRDGGASNEKLFF. The CDR3 DNA reads as TGTGCCACCAGCAGAGATGGCGGGGCCTCTAATGAAAAACTGTTTTTT. Drawing the rest from reference TRBV15 and TRBJ1-4, the complete variable domain is DAMVIQNPRYQVTQFGKPVTLSCSQTLNHNVMYWYQQKSSQAPKLLFHYYDKDFNNEADTPDNFQSRRPNTSFCFLDIRSPGLGDTAMYLCATSRDGGASNEKLFFGSGTQLSVL.